The clone carrying this TCR beta chain was recorded at least ten times. The antigen is unknown. V shed 6 bases and J 6 bases; nucleotides not matched to a gene: 9. CDR1 and CDR2 (germline): LGHNA, YSLEER. The CDR3 contains 15 residues. This specimen comes from a study of T-cell memory formation after mild COVID-19. Whole-study results and caveats: Researchers found some responding clones in pre-infection memory, a sign that cross-reactive memory joined. Day 15 to 85 contracting clones showed balanced CD4/CD8; day 15 to 37 expanders favored CD4+. Contracting clones localized mainly to CM and EM when CD4+ and mainly to EMRA when CD8+.

Via MiXCR, TCRdb re-called the 5' RACE reads, giving one row per CDR3 protein. The data hold about 270,000 distinct CDR3 sequences, with approximately 18% observed a single time. The TCR comes from a man aged 18 to 35 who had mild COVID-19 (a few samples of this study predate the infection). Cell type and time point are not known. What was sequenced was PBMCs or a T cell subset sorted from them (not recorded which). The rearrangement links TRBV4-3 to TRBJ2-1; 9 bases map to TRBD1. The CDR3 DNA is TGCGCCAGCAGTCCCTCCGGGACAGGGCCCAATGAGCAGTTCTTC. This codes for CASSPSGTGPNEQFF.